This TCR beta chain was recorded in a study of blood T cell repertoires in COVID-19. At the level of the study: Collection of acute and convalescent COVID-19 samples took place in the United States, Italy and Spain. In each case, the material was cDNA or gDNA derived from T cells, B-cell-depleted T cells, or PBMCs.

In the study's own analysis: Amplification of reference gene primers was used by the study to estimate nucleated cell counts. This table comes from immunoSEQ multiplex PCR, and its TCRdb copy is limited to in-frame clones, with some not included. D and trimming were read from the DNA, whereas the V and J calls and clone size are those reported in that table. The data hold approximately 170,000 clones, with under 95% observed a single time. Trimming took 2 bases from V and 6 from J; bases not matched to a gene: 1. CDR1 is MDHEN and CDR2 is SYDVKM in the germline V gene. The CDR3 sequence is 12 residues long.

The V call is TRBV28, the J call TRBJ2-7; 7 nucleotides agree with TRBD1. Sequenced material: peripheral blood. The sequence was obtained from a man aged 60-69 years with active or convalescent COVID-19. Here the CDR3 DNA reads TGTGCCAGCAGTTTAACAGGGGCCGAGCAGTACTTC. It specifies CASSLTGAEQYF.